This TCR beta chain was sequenced during a study of cytomegalovirus exposure and HLA in healthy donors. General study findings and limits: The study labeled 150 to 200 TCR beta chains cytomegalovirus-associated.

The CDR3 runs 19 residues. The V end lost 8 bases, the J end lost 4 bases, and 32 bases lay between the germline ends. From germline, CDR1 is LNHDA and CDR2 SQIVND (reference sequence). In the PCR, 60 Vbeta and 13 Jbeta primers were used. Libraries were prepared by immunoSEQ multiplex PCR; TCRdb keeps only in-frame clonotypes and omits some of them. Among 150,000 to 200,000 clones listed, around 84% were seen once. Though probably carrying unrecorded immune exposures, donors were nominally healthy at sampling. As for this clone: Its target is not known.

The clonotype was recovered from a young woman in good health and CMV-seronegative. Sequencing used PBMCs. This chain connects TRBV19 to TRBJ1-2, with D possibly being TRBD1 (5 bases). In DNA form, the CDR3 reads TGTGCCAGTGACTGGGGTAATATCTCGGTCGGGGCCGGGGGCTATGGCTACACCTTC. Translating it yields CASDWGNISVGAGGYGYTF.